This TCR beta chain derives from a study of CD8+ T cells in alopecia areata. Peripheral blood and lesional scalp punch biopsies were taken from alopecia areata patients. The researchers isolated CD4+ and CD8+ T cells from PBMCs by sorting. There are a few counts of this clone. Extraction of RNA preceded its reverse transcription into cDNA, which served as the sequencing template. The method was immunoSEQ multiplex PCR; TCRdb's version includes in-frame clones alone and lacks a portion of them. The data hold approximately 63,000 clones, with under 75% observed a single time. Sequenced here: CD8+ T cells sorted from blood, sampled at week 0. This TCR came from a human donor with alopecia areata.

The CDR3 DNA follows: TGTGCCAGCAGTTCAGGTCTCATGAACACTGAAGCTTTCTTT. Translated, it gives CASSSGLMNTEAFF. This sequence joins TRBV27 and TRBJ1-1; D is unresolved. V was clipped by 4 bases and J by 0 bases, with 9 bases between them. CDR3 size: 14 residues. The V gene's germline CDR1 is MNHEY and CDR2 SMNVEV (reference sequence).